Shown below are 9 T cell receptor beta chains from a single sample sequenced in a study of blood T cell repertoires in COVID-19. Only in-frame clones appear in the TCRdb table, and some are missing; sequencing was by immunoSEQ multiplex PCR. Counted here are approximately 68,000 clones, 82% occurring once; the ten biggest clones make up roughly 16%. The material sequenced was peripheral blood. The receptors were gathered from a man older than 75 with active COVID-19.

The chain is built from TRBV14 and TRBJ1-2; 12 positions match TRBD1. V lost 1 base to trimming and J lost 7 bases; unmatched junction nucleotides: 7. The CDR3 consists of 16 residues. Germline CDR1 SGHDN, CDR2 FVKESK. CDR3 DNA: TGTGCCAGCAGCCAAGTAACCGGGACAGGGGGCGGTGGCTACACCTTC. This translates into CASSQVTGTGGGGYTF.

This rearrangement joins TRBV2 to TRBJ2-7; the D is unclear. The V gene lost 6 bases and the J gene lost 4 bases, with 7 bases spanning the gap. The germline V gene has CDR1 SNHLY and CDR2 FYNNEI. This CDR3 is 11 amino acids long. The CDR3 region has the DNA TGTGCCAGCAGCGGCGGTTACGAGCAGTACTTC. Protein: CASSGGYEQYF.

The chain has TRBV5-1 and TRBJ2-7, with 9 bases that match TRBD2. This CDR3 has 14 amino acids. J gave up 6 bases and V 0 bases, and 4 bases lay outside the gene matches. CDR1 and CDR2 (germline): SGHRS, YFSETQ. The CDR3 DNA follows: TGCGCCAGCAGCTTGGGGACTAGCGCGATCGAGCAGTACTTC. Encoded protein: CASSLGTSAIEQYF.

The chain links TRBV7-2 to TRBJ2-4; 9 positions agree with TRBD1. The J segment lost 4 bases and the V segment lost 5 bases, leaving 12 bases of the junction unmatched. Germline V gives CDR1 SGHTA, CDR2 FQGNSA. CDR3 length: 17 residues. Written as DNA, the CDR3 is TGTGCCAGCAGCCTCAAAACAGGGGGCTTAGGGAAAAACATTCAGTACTTC. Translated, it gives CASSLKTGGLGKNIQYF.

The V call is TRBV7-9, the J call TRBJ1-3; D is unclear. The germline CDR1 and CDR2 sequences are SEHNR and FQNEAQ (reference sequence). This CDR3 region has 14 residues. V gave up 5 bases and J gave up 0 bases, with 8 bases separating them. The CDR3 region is CASSAADSGNTIYF. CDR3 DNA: TGTGCCAGCAGCGCGGCTGACTCTGGAAACACCATATATTTT.

CDR3 residues: CARLTVTGGVGNTIYF. The CDR3 coding sequence is TGTGCCAGACTGACGGTGACAGGGGGTGTTGGAAACACCATATATTTT. The chain carries TRBV19 and TRBJ1-3; the match to TRBD1 covers 9 bases. The length of the CDR3 is 16 residues. Germline values: CDR1 LNHDA, CDR2 SQIVND (reference sequence). With V trimmed by 9 bases and J by 3 bases, 12 bases remained unmatched.

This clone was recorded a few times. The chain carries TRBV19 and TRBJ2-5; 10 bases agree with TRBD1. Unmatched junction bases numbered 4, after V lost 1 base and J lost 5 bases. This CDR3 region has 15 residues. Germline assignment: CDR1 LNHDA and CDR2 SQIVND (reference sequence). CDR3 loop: CASSIGDRGLETQYF. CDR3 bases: TGTGCCAGTAGTATAGGGGACAGGGGTTTGGAGACCCAGTACTTC.

As DNA, the CDR3 is TGCAGCGTTGAAGCTTATGGGCAGCAAGAGACCCAGTACTTC. This encodes CSVEAYGQQETQYF. The chain employs TRBV29-1 and TRBJ2-5; D ambiguous. This CDR3 has 14 amino acids. Trimming shortened V by 1 base and J by 2 bases, and 11 bases separated the two germline ends. Looked up from germline, CDR1 is SQVTM and CDR2 is ANQGSEA. The full variable domain, completed using reference TRBV29-1 and TRBJ2-5, is SAVISQKPSRDICQRGTSLTIQCQVDSQVTMMFWYRQQPGQSLTLIATANQGSEATYESGFVIDKFPISRPNLTFSTLTVSNMSPEDSSIYLCSVEAYGQQETQYFGPGTRLLVL.

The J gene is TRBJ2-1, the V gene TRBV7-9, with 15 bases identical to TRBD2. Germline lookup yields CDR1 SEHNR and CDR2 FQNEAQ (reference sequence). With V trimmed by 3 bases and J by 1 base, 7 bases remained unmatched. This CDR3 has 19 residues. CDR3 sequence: CASSFSGTSGGSSYNEQFF. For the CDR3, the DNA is TGTGCCAGCAGCTTTTCCGGGACTAGCGGGGGGTCGTCCTACAATGAGCAGTTCTTC.